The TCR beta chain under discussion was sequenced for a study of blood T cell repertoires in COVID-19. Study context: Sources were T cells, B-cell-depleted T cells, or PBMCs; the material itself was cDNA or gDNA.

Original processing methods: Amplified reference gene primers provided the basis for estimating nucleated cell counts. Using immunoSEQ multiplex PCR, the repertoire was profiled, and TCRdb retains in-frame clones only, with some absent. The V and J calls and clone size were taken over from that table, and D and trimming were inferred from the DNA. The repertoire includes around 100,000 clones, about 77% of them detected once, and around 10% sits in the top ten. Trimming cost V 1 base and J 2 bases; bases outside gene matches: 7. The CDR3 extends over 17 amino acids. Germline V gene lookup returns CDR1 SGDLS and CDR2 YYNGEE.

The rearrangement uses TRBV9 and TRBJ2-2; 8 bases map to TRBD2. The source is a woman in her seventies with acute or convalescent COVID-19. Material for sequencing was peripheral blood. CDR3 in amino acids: CASSVMSGGDNTGELFF. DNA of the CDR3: TGTGCCAGCAGCGTAATGAGCGGGGGTGACAACACCGGGGAGCTGTTTTTT.